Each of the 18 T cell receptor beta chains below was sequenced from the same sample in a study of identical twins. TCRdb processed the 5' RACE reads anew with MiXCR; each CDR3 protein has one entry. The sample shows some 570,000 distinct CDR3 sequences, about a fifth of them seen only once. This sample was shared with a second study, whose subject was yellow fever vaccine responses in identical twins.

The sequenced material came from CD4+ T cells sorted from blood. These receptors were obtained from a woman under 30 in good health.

The CDR3 loop reads CASSITGGLNTEAFF. The CDR3 DNA follows: TGTGCCAGTAGTATTACCGGGGGCCTGAACACTGAAGCTTTCTTT. The rearrangement uses TRBV19 and TRBJ1-1; possibly TRBD1 for D (6 bases). Germline CDR1 LNHDA, CDR2 SQIVND (reference sequence). Trimming pared 3 bases from V and 0 bases from J, leaving 11 bases between. CDR3 size: 15 residues.

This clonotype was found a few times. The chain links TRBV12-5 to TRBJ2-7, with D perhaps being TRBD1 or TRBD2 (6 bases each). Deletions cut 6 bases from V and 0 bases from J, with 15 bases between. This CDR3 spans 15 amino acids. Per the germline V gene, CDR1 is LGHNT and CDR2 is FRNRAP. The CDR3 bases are TGTGCTAGTGGCTCGGGGGCCCCCGGCTCCTACGAGCAGTACTTC. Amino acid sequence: CASGSGAPGSYEQYF.

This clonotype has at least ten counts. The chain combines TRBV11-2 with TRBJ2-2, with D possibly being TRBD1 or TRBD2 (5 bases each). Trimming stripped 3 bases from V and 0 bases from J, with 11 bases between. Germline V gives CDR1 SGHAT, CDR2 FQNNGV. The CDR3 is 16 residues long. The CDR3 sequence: CASSFRGPANTGELFF. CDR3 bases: TGTGCCAGCAGCTTCCGGGGACCTGCGAACACCGGGGAGCTGTTTTTT.

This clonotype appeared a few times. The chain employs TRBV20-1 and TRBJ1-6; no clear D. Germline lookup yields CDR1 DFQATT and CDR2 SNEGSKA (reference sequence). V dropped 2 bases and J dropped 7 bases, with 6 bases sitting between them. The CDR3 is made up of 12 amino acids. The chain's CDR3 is CSARQSNSPLHF. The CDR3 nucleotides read TGCAGTGCTAGACAGTCCAATTCACCCCTCCACTTT.

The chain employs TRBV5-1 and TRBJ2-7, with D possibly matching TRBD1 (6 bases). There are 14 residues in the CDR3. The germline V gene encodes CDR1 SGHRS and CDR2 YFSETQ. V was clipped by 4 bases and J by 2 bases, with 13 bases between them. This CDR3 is CASSLGDIAYEQYF. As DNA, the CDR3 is TGCGCCAGCAGCCTGGGGGACATAGCCTACGAGCAGTACTTC. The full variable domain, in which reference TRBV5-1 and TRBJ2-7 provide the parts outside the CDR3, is KAGVTQTPRYLIKTRGQQVTLSCSPISGHRSVSWYQQTPGQGLQFLFEYFSETQRNKGNFPGRFSGRQFSNSRSEMNVSTLELGDSALYLCASSLGDIAYEQYFGPGTRLTVT.

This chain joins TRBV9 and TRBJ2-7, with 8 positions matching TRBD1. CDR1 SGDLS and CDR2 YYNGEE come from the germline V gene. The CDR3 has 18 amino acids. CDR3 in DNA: TGTGCCAGCAGCCCCCGTTACCAGGGGGCGAAGCTCTCCAACGAGCAGTACGTC. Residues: CASSPRYQGAKLSNEQYV.

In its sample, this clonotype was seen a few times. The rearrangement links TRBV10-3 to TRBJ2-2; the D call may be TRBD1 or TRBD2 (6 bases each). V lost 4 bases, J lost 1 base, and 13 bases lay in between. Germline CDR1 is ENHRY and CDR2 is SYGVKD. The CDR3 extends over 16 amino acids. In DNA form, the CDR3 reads TGTGCCATCAGTGGGGTGGCGGGACAGAACACCGGGGAGCTGTTTTTT. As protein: CAISGVAGQNTGELFF.

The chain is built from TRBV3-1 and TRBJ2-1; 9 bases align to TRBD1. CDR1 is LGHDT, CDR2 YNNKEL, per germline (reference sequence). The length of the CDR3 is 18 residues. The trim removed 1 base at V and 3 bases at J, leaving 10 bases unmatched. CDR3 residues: CASSQVAPGQGFYNEQFF. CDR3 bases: TGTGCCAGCAGCCAAGTAGCCCCAGGACAGGGGTTCTACAATGAGCAGTTCTTC.

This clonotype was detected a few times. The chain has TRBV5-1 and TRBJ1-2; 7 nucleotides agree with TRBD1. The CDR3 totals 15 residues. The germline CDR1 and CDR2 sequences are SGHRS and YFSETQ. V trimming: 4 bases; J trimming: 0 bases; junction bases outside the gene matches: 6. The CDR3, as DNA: TGCGCCAGCAGCGTCACAGGGGCCTCTAACTATGGCTACACCTTC. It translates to CASSVTGASNYGYTF.

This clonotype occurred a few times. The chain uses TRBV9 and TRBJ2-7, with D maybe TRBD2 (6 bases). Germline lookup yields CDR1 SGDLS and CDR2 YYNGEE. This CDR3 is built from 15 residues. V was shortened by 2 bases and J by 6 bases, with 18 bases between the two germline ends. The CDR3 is CASSVNSGSYAEQYF. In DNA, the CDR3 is TGTGCCAGCAGCGTTAATAGCGGCTCCTACGCCGAGCAGTACTTC.

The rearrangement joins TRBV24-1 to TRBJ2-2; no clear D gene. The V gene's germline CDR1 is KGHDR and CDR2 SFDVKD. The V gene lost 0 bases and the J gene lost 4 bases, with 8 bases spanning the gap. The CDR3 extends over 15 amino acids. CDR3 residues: CATSDLATTTGELFF. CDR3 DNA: TGTGCCACCAGTGATTTGGCGACAACCACCGGGGAGCTGTTTTTT.

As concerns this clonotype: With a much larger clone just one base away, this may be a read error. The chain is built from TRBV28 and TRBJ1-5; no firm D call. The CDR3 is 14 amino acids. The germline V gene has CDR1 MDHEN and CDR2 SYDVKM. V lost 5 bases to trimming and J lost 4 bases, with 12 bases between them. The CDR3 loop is CASSRFMRNQPQHF. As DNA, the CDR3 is TGTGCCAGCAGTAGATTTATGCGGAATCAGCCCCAGCATTTT.

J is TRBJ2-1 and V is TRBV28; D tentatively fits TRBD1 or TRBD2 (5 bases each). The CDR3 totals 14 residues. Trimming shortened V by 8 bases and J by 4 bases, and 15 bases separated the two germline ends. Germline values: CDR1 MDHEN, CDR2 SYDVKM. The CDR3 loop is CASHLRDAYNEQFF. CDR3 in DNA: TGTGCCAGCCATCTTCGGGACGCTTACAATGAGCAGTTCTTC.

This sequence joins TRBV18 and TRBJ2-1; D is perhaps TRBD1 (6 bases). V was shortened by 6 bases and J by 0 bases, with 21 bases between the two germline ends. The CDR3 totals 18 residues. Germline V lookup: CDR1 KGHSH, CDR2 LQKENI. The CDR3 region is CASSRTEVVTVSYNEQFF. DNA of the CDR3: TGTGCCAGCTCCCGGACAGAGGTCGTTACGGTCTCCTACAATGAGCAGTTCTTC.

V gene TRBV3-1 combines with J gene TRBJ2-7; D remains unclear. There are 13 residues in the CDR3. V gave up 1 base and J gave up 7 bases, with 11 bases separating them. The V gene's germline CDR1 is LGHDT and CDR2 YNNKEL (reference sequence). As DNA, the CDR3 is TGTGCCAGCAGCCAAGGGACCTTGGGGGAGCAGTACGTC. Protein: CASSQGTLGEQYV.

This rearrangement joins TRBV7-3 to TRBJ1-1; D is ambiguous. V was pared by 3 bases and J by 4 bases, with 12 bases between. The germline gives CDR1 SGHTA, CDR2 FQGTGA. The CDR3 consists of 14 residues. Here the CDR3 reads CASSLGVTGTEAFF. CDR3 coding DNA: TGTGCCAGCAGCTTGGGCGTAACTGGCACTGAAGCTTTCTTT.

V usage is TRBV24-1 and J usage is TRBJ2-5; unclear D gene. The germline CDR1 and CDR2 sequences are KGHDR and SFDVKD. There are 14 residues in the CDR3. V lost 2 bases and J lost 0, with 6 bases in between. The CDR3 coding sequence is TGTGCCACCAGTGATTCACCGTACCAAGAGACCCAGTACTTC. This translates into CATSDSPYQETQYF.

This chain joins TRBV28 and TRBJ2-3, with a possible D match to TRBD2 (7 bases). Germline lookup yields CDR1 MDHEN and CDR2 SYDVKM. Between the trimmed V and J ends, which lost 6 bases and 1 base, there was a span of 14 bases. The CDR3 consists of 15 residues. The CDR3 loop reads CASRPRGAGTDTQYF. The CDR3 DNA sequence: TGTGCCAGCAGACCCCGGGGGGCGGGCACAGATACGCAGTATTTT. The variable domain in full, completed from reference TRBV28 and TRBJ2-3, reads DVKVTQSSRYLVKRTGEKVFLECVQDMDHENMFWYRQDPGLGLRLIYFSYDVKMKEKGDIPEGYSVSREKKERFSLILESASTNQTSMYLCASRPRGAGTDTQYFGPGTRLTVL.